This entry describes one T cell receptor beta chain. Its target is not known. TCR cDNA was made by 5'RACE template switching, adding a universal primer site and UMIs. TCRdb called the 5' RACE reads again in MiXCR, with one record for every CDR3 protein. The sample includes around 530,000 distinct CDR3 sequences, 17% of them seen just once. The record originates from a study of T cells after yellow fever vaccination. Notes on the study in general: The secondary response was weaker but peaked faster, day 5 versus 15. Most clones from primary vaccination were detected again post-booster (roughly 96% CD4, 88% CD8). The presence of abundant clonotypes contaminating from the bulk population was possible in FACS-sorted repertoires.

CDR1 and CDR2 from the germline V gene are DFQATT and SNEGSKA (reference sequence). The CDR3 totals 13 residues. The V end lost 0 bases, the J end lost 6 bases, and 8 bases lay between the germline ends. This sequence originates from a man between 18 and 29 years old who received the YFV17D yellow fever vaccine. The V and J genes are TRBV20-1 and TRBJ2-2; D perhaps matches TRBD1 (6 bases). The material was PBMCs, obtained around 5 days after the first yellow fever vaccination. Here the CDR3 reads CSARDTGSGELFF. DNA of the CDR3: TGCAGTGCTAGAGATACAGGGTCCGGGGAGCTGTTTTTT.